This entry lists 21 T cell receptor beta chains sequenced from one sample in a study of blood T cell repertoires in COVID-19. Assay used: immunoSEQ multiplex PCR; TCRdb lists only in-frame clones, some missing. This sample yields some 160,000 clones, of which 70% to 90% are seen a single time; 4% belongs to the top ten. The specimen sequenced was peripheral blood. These TCRs come from a woman between 65 and 79 years old with acute or convalescent COVID-19.

The CDR3 sequence: CASSLTGARGSYTF. DNA of the CDR3: TGTGCCAGCAGCTTAACAGGGGCCCGGGGTAGCTACACCTTC. The chain recombines TRBV5-4 with TRBJ1-2; 7 bases align to TRBD1. The CDR3 consists of 14 residues. V was clipped by 2 bases and J by 9 bases; unmatched bases: 10. Germline loops: CDR1 SGHNT, CDR2 YYREEE (reference sequence).

The chain links TRBV3-1 (or the pseudogene TRBV3-2) to TRBJ2-5, with D perhaps matching TRBD1 (6 bases). V lost 4 bases and J 4 bases, leaving 13 bases between the germline ends. This CDR3 region has 14 residues. From germline, CDR1 is LGHDT and CDR2 YNNKEL (reference sequence). CDR3 nucleotide sequence: TGTGCCAGCAGCCGACAGGCTTGGGGAGAGACCCAGTACTTC. Translating it yields CASSRQAWGETQYF.

The chain uses TRBV28 and TRBJ2-2; 7 nucleotides match TRBD2. The CDR3 loop spans 18 amino acids. Trimming took 2 bases from V and 0 from J; bases not matched to a gene: 9. From germline, CDR1 is MDHEN and CDR2 SYDVKM. CDR3 region: CASSLRGVGRTNTGELFF. The CDR3 DNA reads TGTGCCAGCAGTTTACGGGGGGTCGGGAGGACGAACACCGGGGAGCTGTTTTTT.

The J gene is TRBJ1-4, the V gene TRBV15; 11 bases are a match to TRBD1. Germline V lookup: CDR1 LNHNV, CDR2 YYDKDF (reference sequence). The CDR3 has 17 amino acids. V trimming: 1 base; J trimming: 3 bases; junction bases outside the gene matches: 4. Written as DNA, the CDR3 is TGTGCCACCAGCAGAGTGGGACAGGGGGTGGCTAATGAAAAACTGTTTTTT. This sequence encodes CATSRVGQGVANEKLFF. Supplemented by reference TRBV15 and TRBJ1-4, the full variable domain reads DAMVIQNPRYQVTQFGKPVTLSCSQTLNHNVMYWYQQKSSQAPKLLFHYYDKDFNNEADTPDNFQSRRPNTSFCFLDIRSPGLGDTAMYLCATSRVGQGVANEKLFFGSGTQLSVL.

This clone came up many times. J is TRBJ1-2 and V is TRBV4-1; D gene unclear. With 0 bases removed from V and 8 bases from J, the gap between germline ends came to 7 bases. CDR1 and CDR2 from the germline V gene are MGHRA and YSYEKL. This CDR3 spans 12 amino acids. The CDR3 here is CASSQDSRGYTF. The CDR3 DNA reads TGCGCCAGCAGCCAAGATAGTAGAGGCTACACCTTC.

This rearrangement joins TRBV29-1 to TRBJ1-1; unclear D gene. The length of the CDR3 is 13 residues. Looked up from germline, CDR1 is SQVTM and CDR2 is ANQGSEA. V lost 7 bases and J lost 1, with 13 bases in between. The CDR3 sequence is CSASQNQNTEAFF. The CDR3 nucleotides are TGCAGCGCATCACAGAACCAGAACACTGAAGCTTTCTTT.

The chain combines TRBV5-5 with TRBJ2-3; TRBD2 agrees at 8 bases. CDR1 SGHKS and CDR2 YYEKEE come from the germline V gene (reference sequence). The CDR3 has 14 amino acids. The trim removed 5 bases at V and 5 bases at J, leaving 7 bases unmatched. CDR3 protein: CASSRGGLGDTQYF. The DNA of the CDR3 is TGTGCCAGCAGTCGGGGGGGCCTTGGAGATACGCAGTATTTT.

The chain couples TRBV19 to TRBJ2-2; 7 nucleotides align to TRBD2. The junction had 9 bases not matched to a gene; V was cut back by 4 bases and J by 7 bases. The CDR3 is 15 residues long. Germline assignment: CDR1 LNHDA and CDR2 SQIVND (reference sequence). CDR3 coding DNA: TGTGCCAGTAGTAACGGACTAGATCGGGGCGGGGAGCTGTTTTTT. Its protein product is CASSNGLDRGGELFF.

The CDR3: CASSQGQGISPLHF. The CDR3 DNA follows: TGTGCCAGCAGCCAAGGACAGGGGATTTCACCCCTCCACTTT. The J gene is TRBJ1-6, the V gene TRBV11-2; the match to TRBD1 covers 9 bases. The V gene end was trimmed by 5 bases and the J gene end by 9 bases; junction bases not matched to a gene: 5. This CDR3 comprises 14 residues. From germline, CDR1 is SGHAT and CDR2 FQNNGV.

In DNA form, the CDR3 reads TGTGCCAGCAGCCCTACAGGGGGCTCCTACAATGAGCAGTTCTTC. This codes for CASSPTGGSYNEQFF. J is TRBJ2-1 and V is TRBV7-3, with 8 bases lining up with TRBD1. This CDR3 has 15 residues. The germline V gene encodes CDR1 SGHTA and CDR2 FQGTGA. Trimming removed 5 bases from V and 0 bases from J; junction bases left unmatched: 3.

The chain links TRBV9 to TRBJ2-3, with TRBD2 matching over 10 bases. V shed 4 bases, J shed 6 bases, and the junction held 8 bases outside the gene matches. CDR3 length equals 15 residues. The germline CDR1 and CDR2 sequences are SGDLS and YYNGEE. The CDR3 here is CASSLSGRNADTQYF. The DNA for the CDR3 is TGTGCCAGCAGCCTTAGCGGGAGGAATGCGGATACGCAGTATTTT.

In this sample, this clone turned up once. This chain uses TRBV7-8 with TRBJ1-1; D not certain. The germline V gene encodes CDR1 SGHVS and CDR2 FQNEAQ. V dropped 2 bases and J dropped 4 bases, with 11 bases sitting between them. The CDR3 totals 14 residues. CDR3 sequence reads: CASSLMAWSTEAFF. The CDR3 DNA sequence: TGTGCCAGCAGCTTAATGGCTTGGAGCACTGAAGCTTTCTTT.

The chain recombines TRBV7-9 with TRBJ1-2; 10 nucleotides align to TRBD1. Germline V CDR1 and CDR2: SEHNR, FQNEAQ (reference sequence). This CDR3 spans 13 amino acids. Losses at the gene ends were 5 bases for V and 5 bases for J; bases not matched to a gene: 2. The DNA of the CDR3 is TGTGCCAGCAGCCGGACAGGGGGGTATGGCTACACCTTC. Residues: CASSRTGGYGYTF.

The sample holds one count of this clone. This sequence joins TRBV18 and TRBJ1-4, with D possibly matching TRBD1 (6 bases). V shed 3 bases and J shed 7 bases, with 15 bases lying between them. CDR1 and CDR2 (germline): KGHSH, LQKENI. This CDR3 comprises 15 residues. CDR3 loop: CASSPLTGSVEKLFF. In DNA form, the CDR3 reads TGTGCCAGCTCACCGTTAACAGGGTCGGTTGAAAAACTGTTTTTT.

The J gene is TRBJ2-1, the V gene TRBV7-9; 8 bases agree with TRBD1. CDR3 length: 15 residues. V shed 1 base, J shed 5 bases, and the junction held 4 bases outside the gene matches. Germline CDR1 and CDR2: SEHNR and FQNEAQ (reference sequence). In nucleotides, the CDR3 is TGTGCCAGCAGCTTAGTGGCGACAGGGGACAATGAGCAGTTCTTC. Amino acids: CASSLVATGDNEQFF.

This sequence joins TRBV4-3 and TRBJ1-2; D is possibly TRBD1 (5 bases). Germline V CDR1 and CDR2: LGHNA, YSLEER. The CDR3 spans 14 residues. The V end lost 0 bases, the J end lost 4 bases, and 9 bases lay between the germline ends. The CDR3 sequence is CASSQDGASYGYTF. The CDR3 region has the DNA TGCGCCAGCAGCCAAGATGGGGCCAGCTATGGCTACACCTTC.

CDR3: CASGRVGRYGYTF. CDR3 DNA sequence: TGTGCCAGCGGGCGGGTAGGGCGCTATGGCTACACCTTC. The rearrangement joins TRBV19 to TRBJ1-2; D gene uncertain. Germline V gene lookup returns CDR1 LNHDA and CDR2 SQIVND (reference sequence). V lost 9 bases to trimming and J lost 4 bases, with 15 bases between them. This CDR3 spans 13 amino acids.

The chain carries TRBV2 and TRBJ2-7; a weak D match, TRBD2 (5 bases). CDR3 length: 13 amino acids. V lost 7 bases, J lost 3 bases, and 13 bases lay in between. The germline V gene has CDR1 SNHLY and CDR2 FYNNEI. The CDR3 region is CASKSGIYYEQYF. The CDR3 DNA follows: TGTGCCAGCAAATCGGGAATCTACTACGAGCAGTACTTC.

Comments on this clone: Sequence at one end of the junction differs from germline and may be a read error. The rearrangement uses TRBV2 and TRBJ1-2, with D possibly being TRBD1 (5 bases). The germline V gene has CDR1 SNHLY and CDR2 FYNNEI. CDR3 length: 14 amino acids. The CDR3 region has the DNA TGTGCCAGCCGTGACCCACAGGCTGACTATGGCTACACCTTC. This encodes CASRDPQADYGYTF.

In its sample, this clone was seen a few times. V is TRBV7-8 and J is TRBJ2-1; 13 bases align to TRBD2. Germline V gene data show CDR1 as SGHVS and CDR2 as FQNEAQ. This CDR3 contains 17 residues. V was clipped by 5 bases and J by 3 bases; unmatched bases: 7. CDR3 sequence: CASSPTSGRIIYNEQFF. DNA of the CDR3: TGTGCCAGCAGCCCGACTAGCGGGAGGATAATCTACAATGAGCAGTTCTTC.

This clone has a single count. The rearrangement joins TRBV5-5 to TRBJ2-7; tentatively, D is TRBD1 (6 bases). Germline loops: CDR1 SGHKS, CDR2 YYEKEE (reference sequence). V shed 4 bases and J shed 6 bases, with 17 bases lying between them. The CDR3 contains 14 residues. The CDR3 loop is CASSEQGASGEQYF. The CDR3 coding sequence is TGTGCCAGCAGCGAACAGGGTGCATCCGGCGAGCAGTACTTC.